A selection of T cell receptor beta chains follows, all from one sample in a study of shared clonotypes between healthy human individuals. Profiled with immunoSEQ multiplex PCR; TCRdb holds only in-frame clones, not every one. The data contain roughly 1,600,000 clones, approximately 98.5% of them singletons. Sequenced sample: naive CD4+ T cells sorted from blood. The receptors here all came from a man in his thirties or forties in good health. Both conserved end residues are part of each CDR3. The D gene is left open where the match is weak. Expanded clones get a size class; other rows say once, few or many, or leave the size out.

abundance: NA
v_gene: TRBV7-6
j_gene: TRBJ1-1
d_gene: TRBD1
CDR3aa: CASSLGTGREMNTEAFF
CDR3nt: TGTGCCAGCAGCTTAGGGACAGGAAGGGAGATGAACACTGAAGCTTTCTTT

abundance: NA
v_gene: TRBV14
j_gene: TRBJ2-3
d_gene: NA
CDR3aa: CASSPPRGGGTDTQYF
CDR3nt: TGTGCCAGCAGCCCCCCTAGGGGGGGTGGCACAGATACGCAGTATTTT

abundance: once
v_gene: TRBV6-5
j_gene: TRBJ2-5
d_gene: NA
CDR3aa: CASSPQGRDQETQYF
CDR3nt: TGTGCCAGCAGTCCTCAGGGAAGAGACCAAGAGACCCAGTACTTC

abundance: NA
v_gene: TRBV5-4
j_gene: TRBJ2-2
d_gene: TRBD1
CDR3aa: CASRSRTGTNTGELFF
CDR3nt: TGTGCCAGCAGATCCCGGACAGGCACGAACACCGGGGAGCTGTTTTTT

abundance: NA
v_gene: TRBV6-4
j_gene: TRBJ2-1
d_gene: NA
CDR3aa: CASSQRGASRYNEQFF
CDR3nt: TGTGCCAGCAGCCAAAGGGGGGCATCGCGCTACAATGAGCAGTTCTTC

abundance: NA
v_gene: TRBV28
j_gene: TRBJ1-1
d_gene: TRBD1
CDR3aa: CASRRDSEAFF
CDR3nt: TGTGCCAGCAGACGGGACAGCGAAGCTTTCTTT

abundance: NA
v_gene: TRBV18
j_gene: TRBJ2-7
d_gene: TRBD2
CDR3aa: CASSPPLSGRGSYEQYF
CDR3nt: TGTGCCAGCTCACCACCTCTTAGCGGGAGAGGGAGCTACGAGCAGTACTTC

abundance: once
v_gene: TRBV18
j_gene: TRBJ1-1
d_gene: NA
CDR3aa: CASSPEANTEAFF
CDR3nt: TGTGCCAGCTCACCTGAGGCGAACACTGAAGCTTTCTTT

abundance: NA
v_gene: TRBV14
j_gene: TRBJ1-2
d_gene: TRBD1
CDR3aa: CASSPGTGRDFYGYTF
CDR3nt: TGTGCCAGCAGCCCGGGGACAGGTCGAGACTTCTATGGCTACACCTTC

abundance: NA
v_gene: TRBV7-9
j_gene: TRBJ2-3
d_gene: TRBD2
CDR3aa: CASSSRTSGSTDTQYF
CDR3nt: TGTGCCAGCAGCTCGCGGACTAGCGGGAGCACAGATACGCAGTATTTT

abundance: NA
v_gene: TRBV5-4
j_gene: TRBJ1-1
d_gene: NA
CDR3aa: CASSTGRANLNTEAFF
CDR3nt: TGTGCCAGCAGCACCGGTAGGGCGAACTTGAACACTGAAGCTTTCTTT

abundance: NA
v_gene: TRBV18
j_gene: TRBJ2-7
d_gene: TRBD2
CDR3aa: CASSLMEASGTYEQYF
CDR3nt: TGTGCCAGCTCACTTATGGAGGCTAGCGGTACCTACGAGCAGTACTTC

abundance: once
v_gene: TRBV6-5
j_gene: TRBJ2-1
d_gene: NA
CDR3aa: CASSPRGRPYNEQFF
CDR3nt: TGTGCCAGCAGTCCTCGAGGCAGGCCTTACAATGAGCAGTTCTTC

abundance: NA
v_gene: TRBV5-5
j_gene: TRBJ1-4
d_gene: NA
CDR3aa: CASSLSNLPGKLFF
CDR3nt: TGTGCCAGCAGCTTGTCTAACCTCCCGGGAAAACTGTTTTTT